The 27 T cell receptor beta chains below were found in one sample sequenced in a study of a mutant IDH1 vaccine in newly diagnosed glioma. Time point noted: baseline, week 1 (first vaccination visit). Stated treatment: pre-vaccination baseline after standard-of-care therapy. Some clones are missing from TCRdb's copy, which holds only in-frame ones; the method was immunoSEQ multiplex PCR. The sample includes 60,000 to 75,000 clones, 79% seen only once; the top ten take about 7.5%. Source: PBMCs, taken from a glioma patient treated with radiotherapy, temozolomide or both. These receptors all come from a man aged 50 or older with glioma.

This clone was counted between two and nine times. The V gene is TRBV19, the J gene TRBJ1-1, with D perhaps TRBD1 (6 bases). This CDR3 region has 13 residues. Germline CDR1 reads LNHDA; CDR2 reads SQIVND (reference sequence). Trimming left V 5 bases short and J 1 base short, with 8 bases between. CDR3 bases: TGTGCCAGTAGTTTGGGACAGAACACTGAAGCTTTCTTT. This translates into CASSLGQNTEAFF.

This chain links TRBV7-9 with TRBJ1-1; 9 bases are a match to TRBD1. The CDR3 is 16 residues long. Germline V CDR1 and CDR2: SEHNR, FQNEAQ (reference sequence). V lost 8 bases and J lost 1; bases outside the gene matches: 11. CDR3 nucleotides: TGTGCCAGCGCGCTGTGGACAGGGGCACAGAACACTGAAGCTTTCTTT. Translated, it gives CASALWTGAQNTEAFF.

The CDR3 nucleotides are TGTGCCAGCAGTGATAGCGGGGGGGTTGACGGGGAGCTGTTTTTT. Amino acids: CASSDSGGVDGELFF. The chain carries TRBV27 and TRBJ2-2; TRBD2 agrees at 11 bases. V trimming: 5 bases; J trimming: 7 bases; junction bases outside the gene matches: 6. CDR1 is MNHEY and CDR2 is SMNVEV in the germline V gene (reference sequence). The CDR3 contains 15 residues.

This sequence joins TRBV18 and TRBJ2-7, with 8 bases aligning to TRBD1. J lost 0 bases, V lost 3 bases, and 4 bases had no gene match. Per the germline V gene, CDR1 is KGHSH and CDR2 is LQKENI. This CDR3 has 15 residues. The CDR3 loop reads CASSPRTGPSYEQYF. Here the CDR3 DNA reads TGTGCCAGCTCACCTCGGACAGGGCCCTCCTACGAGCAGTACTTC.

By share, this clone ranks as medium-sized. The V call is TRBV27, the J call TRBJ1-2, with a possible D match to TRBD1 (6 bases). The V end lost 6 bases, the J end lost 4 bases, and 12 bases lay between the germline ends. Germline CDR1 is MNHEY and CDR2 is SMNVEV (reference sequence). The CDR3 loop spans 13 amino acids. The CDR3 sequence: CASSPTGIYGYTF. The CDR3 DNA reads as TGTGCCAGCAGCCCGACAGGAATCTATGGCTACACCTTC.

The chain is built from TRBV7-9 and TRBJ2-3; 11 nucleotides agree with TRBD2. V shed 5 bases and J 5 bases; nucleotides not matched to a gene: 9. CDR3 size: 16 residues. CDR1 is SEHNR, CDR2 FQNEAQ, per germline (reference sequence). CDR3 nucleotide sequence: TGTGCCAGCAGCACCTGGTCCACTAGCGGGGGAGATACGCAGTATTTT. Amino acids: CASSTWSTSGGDTQYF.

The chain couples TRBV15 to TRBJ1-3; D uncertain. The germline V gene has CDR1 LNHNV and CDR2 YYDKDF (reference sequence). Trimming left V 3 bases short and J 0 bases short, with 12 bases between. The length of the CDR3 is 16 residues. CDR3 DNA: TGTGCCACCAGCAGGTCAGGATTTACCTCTGGAAACACCATATATTTT. This translates into CATSRSGFTSGNTIYF.

This clone appeared a few times. The CDR3 DNA is TGCGCCAGCAGCTCGACCTCCGGGACTAACTATGGCTACACCTTC. It specifies CASSSTSGTNYGYTF. This rearrangement joins TRBV5-1 to TRBJ1-2; the D is unclear. From germline, CDR1 is SGHRS and CDR2 YFSETQ. The CDR3 contains 15 residues. V lost 3 bases and J 0 bases, leaving 12 bases between the germline ends.

V and J are TRBV27 and TRBJ2-7, with TRBD1 identical over 9 bases. This CDR3 has 14 amino acids. With V trimmed by 4 bases and J by 6 bases, 7 bases remained unmatched. CDR1 and CDR2 (germline): MNHEY, SMNVEV (reference sequence). CDR3 region: CASSSGDRVFEQYF. The CDR3 coding sequence is TGTGCCAGCAGTTCTGGGGACAGGGTTTTCGAGCAGTACTTC.

This rearrangement joins TRBV19 to TRBJ2-7; the D gene is possibly TRBD1 (5 bases). CDR3 size: 15 residues. V was shortened by 2 bases and J by 2 bases, with 13 bases between the two germline ends. Germline V gene lookup returns CDR1 LNHDA and CDR2 SQIVND (reference sequence). CDR3 sequence reads: CASSIRAGSTYEQYF. Written as DNA, the CDR3 is TGTGCCAGTAGTATAAGGGCAGGGTCCACCTACGAGCAGTACTTC.

The chain uses TRBV6-5 and TRBJ2-1; 9 nucleotides line up with TRBD1. Germline CDR1 and CDR2: MNHEY and SVGAGI. This CDR3 has 15 residues. V lost 0 bases, J lost 5 bases, and 2 bases stayed unmatched. The CDR3 reads CASSYSGTGHNEQFF. CDR3 nucleotide sequence: TGTGCCAGCAGTTACTCCGGGACAGGGCACAATGAGCAGTTCTTC.

The chain carries TRBV5-6 and TRBJ2-5, with D maybe TRBD1 (6 bases). Germline assignment: CDR1 SGHDT and CDR2 YYEEEE. The CDR3 extends over 15 amino acids. V was clipped by 0 bases and J by 1 base, with 10 bases between them. Here the CDR3 DNA reads TGTGCCAGCAGCTTGGTAGGACAGCCCCAAGAGACCCAGTACTTC. It yields the protein CASSLVGQPQETQYF.

The chain is built from TRBV27 and TRBJ1-5, with a tentative D call TRBD1 (5 bases). V lost 8 bases, J lost 4 bases, and 15 bases lay in between. CDR1 is MNHEY and CDR2 is SMNVEV in the germline V gene (reference sequence). The CDR3 is made up of 14 amino acids. DNA of the CDR3: TGTGCCAGCGGTCCGAGACAGATAAATCAGCCCCAGCATTTT. The encoded protein is CASGPRQINQPQHF.

The V call is TRBV4-1, the J call TRBJ1-4; 8 nucleotides align to TRBD1. The CDR3 covers 16 residues. Unmatched junction bases numbered 11, after V lost 4 bases and J lost 7 bases. Per germline, CDR1 MGHRA and CDR2 YSYEKL. The DNA of the CDR3 is TGCGCCAGCAGCCGCCTTATCGGACAGGGTTCTGAAAAACTGTTTTTT. It encodes CASSRLIGQGSEKLFF.

The V gene is TRBV10-3, the J gene TRBJ1-5; 10 nucleotides match TRBD1. The CDR3 sequence is 15 residues long. After removal of 1 base from V and 7 bases from J, the junction contained 4 bases not matched to a gene. CDR1 is ENHRY and CDR2 is SYGVKD in the germline V gene. CDR3 residues: CAISEWGTGEQPQHF. The CDR3 DNA sequence: TGTGCCATCAGTGAGTGGGGGACAGGGGAGCAGCCCCAGCATTTT.

A single count supports this clone. The chain carries TRBV4-3 and TRBJ2-7; D may correspond to TRBD1 or TRBD2 (5 bases each). The CDR3 covers 16 residues. V was trimmed by 0 bases and J by 0 bases, leaving 12 bases between them. Germline V gives CDR1 LGHNA, CDR2 YSLEER. CDR3 in DNA: TGCGCCAGCAGCCAAGATCTTACGGGGCGCTCCTACGAGCAGTACTTC. Translated: CASSQDLTGRSYEQYF.

The chain links TRBV6-5 to TRBJ2-7; D unresolved. Germline lookup yields CDR1 MNHEY and CDR2 SVGAGI. CDR3 size: 14 residues. The V end was cut by 6 bases, the J end by 4 bases, with 16 bases between. CDR3 in amino acids: CASRLSRHSYEQYF. The CDR3 DNA reads TGTGCCAGCAGGCTATCGAGGCACTCTTACGAGCAGTACTTC.

This rearrangement joins TRBV6-5 to TRBJ2-1, with 9 bases aligning to TRBD1. The CDR3 extends over 15 amino acids. CDR1 is MNHEY, CDR2 SVGAGI, per germline. V was pared by 6 bases and J by 3 bases, with 6 bases of the junction left unmatched. The CDR3 loop is CASRRDRVSYNEQFF. CDR3 DNA sequence: TGTGCCAGCAGACGGGACAGGGTGAGCTACAATGAGCAGTTCTTC.

This sequence joins TRBV5-1 and TRBJ2-7; D ambiguous. The CDR3 is made up of 13 amino acids. Germline V gives CDR1 SGHRS, CDR2 YFSETQ. V lost 4 bases and J lost 6, with 14 bases in between. The chain's CDR3 is CASSDRPSGEQYF. CDR3 DNA: TGCGCCAGCAGCGATAGACCAAGTGGCGAGCAGTACTTC.

The chain recombines TRBV7-9 with TRBJ1-1; TRBD1 agrees at 9 bases. Germline lookup yields CDR1 SEHNR and CDR2 FQNEAQ (reference sequence). The CDR3 contains 17 residues. V was pared by 1 base and J by 4 bases, with 10 bases of the junction left unmatched. The CDR3: CASSLEEGTGSATEAFF. The CDR3 DNA reads TGTGCCAGCAGCTTAGAAGAGGGGACAGGGTCCGCCACTGAAGCTTTCTTT.

In its sample, this clone was seen a few times. The J gene is TRBJ1-1, the V gene TRBV9; D uncertain. The ends were cut back, 3 bases at V and 8 bases at J, with 20 bases in the middle. In germline, CDR1 is SGDLS, CDR2 YYNGEE. The CDR3 sequence is 15 residues long. CDR3: CASSGEGSGRVEAFF. CDR3 in DNA: TGTGCCAGCAGCGGGGAGGGCAGCGGTAGGGTCGAAGCTTTCTTT.

In DNA, the CDR3 is TGTGCCAGCAGTGGACTAAGCTCCTACGAGCAGTACTTC. This gives the protein CASSGLSSYEQYF. The J gene is TRBJ2-7, the V gene TRBV6-5; maybe TRBD2 (6 bases). V lost 5 bases and J 0 bases, leaving 8 bases between the germline ends. CDR3 length equals 13 residues. From germline, CDR1 is MNHEY and CDR2 SVGAGI.

The V call is TRBV30, the J call TRBJ2-7, with no clear D. Looked up from germline, CDR1 is GTSNPN and CDR2 is SVGIG (reference sequence). This CDR3 has 12 amino acids. V was clipped by 8 bases and J by 2 bases, with 13 bases between them. The CDR3 DNA follows: TGTGCCGTGCTGGATGGCCCCTACGAGCAGTACTTC. It yields the protein CAVLDGPYEQYF.

This chain joins TRBV7-2 and TRBJ1-1; 8 bases line up with TRBD1. This CDR3 region has 16 residues. J was trimmed by 4 bases and V by 2 bases; bases with no gene match: 9. Germline CDR1 is SGHTA and CDR2 is FQGNSA. In nucleotides, the CDR3 is TGTGCCAGCAGCTTATCAGGGGGCCTGGGCGTCACTGAAGCTTTCTTT. Amino acid sequence: CASSLSGGLGVTEAFF.

This clone showed up just a few times. V and J are TRBV7-9 and TRBJ2-7, with D perhaps matching TRBD2 (5 bases). This CDR3 comprises 16 residues. In germline, CDR1 is SEHNR, CDR2 FQNEAQ (reference sequence). V lost 4 bases and J 2 bases, leaving 18 bases between the germline ends. DNA for the CDR3: TGTGCCAGCAGCTCCCTCGGGATCTCGTCCACCTACGAGCAGTACTTC. The encoded protein is CASSSLGISSTYEQYF. The variable domain in full, with the rest retrieved from reference TRBV7-9 and TRBJ2-7, is DTGVSQNPRHKITKRGQNVTFRCDPISEHNRLYWYRQTLGQGPEFLTYFQNEAQLEKSRLLSDRFSAERPKGSFSTLEIQRTEQGDSAMYLCASSSLGISSTYEQYFGPGTRLTVT.

This chain uses TRBV7-2 with TRBJ1-4, with D hard to call. The CDR3 has 14 residues. Germline-derived CDR1 and CDR2 are SGHTA and FQGNSA. V was pared by 1 base and J by 7 bases, with 10 bases between. CDR3 amino acids: CASSLDISTEKLFF. In DNA form, the CDR3 reads TGTGCCAGCAGCTTAGACATCTCGACTGAAAAACTGTTTTTT.

This clone occurred once. The chain has TRBV2 and TRBJ1-1, with D unresolved. The CDR3 extends over 13 amino acids. V lost 6 bases, J lost 5 bases, and 13 bases lay in between. Germline V gives CDR1 SNHLY, CDR2 FYNNEI. This chain's CDR3 is CASRTWSGTEAFF. The CDR3 region has the DNA TGTGCCAGCAGAACCTGGTCGGGGACTGAAGCTTTCTTT.